Listed below are T cell receptor beta chains from one sample, sequenced in a study of blood T cell repertoires in COVID-19. Method: immunoSEQ multiplex PCR; TCRdb's copy keeps in-frame clones and lacks some. The sample has roughly 250,000 clones, 85% to 95% seen once. The sequenced material came from PBMCs or T cells enriched from blood (not recorded which). The receptor source for this set is a woman aged 18-29 years who had recovered from COVID-19. Each CDR3 is given with its conserved first and last residue. A D gene is named only where the DNA matches it firmly. Expanded clones are given a class, and other clones once, few, many or no size at all.

v_gene,d_gene,abundance,j_gene,CDR3aa,CDR3nt
TRBV12-5,TRBD2,.,TRBJ2-3,CASGLAGGTSGGPQYF,TGTGCTAGTGGTTTGGCAGGCGGGACTAGCGGGGGGCCGCAGTATTTT
TRBV7-3,.,.,TRBJ2-5,CASSYARVLYF,TGTGCCAGCAGCTACGCCAGGGTTCTGTACTTC
TRBV16,.,.,TRBJ1-4,CASSQSLGGQQGFAKLFF,TGTGCCAGCAGCCAATCGCTAGGAGGGCAGCAAGGATTTGCAAAACTGTTTTTT
TRBV7-8,TRBD2,.,TRBJ2-6,CASSPSGAGANVLTF,TGTGCCAGCAGCCCTAGCGGGGCGGGGGCCAACGTCCTGACTTTC
TRBV19,.,.,TRBJ1-5,CASAIKENQPQHF,TGTGCCAGTGCGATAAAGGAGAATCAGCCCCAGCATTTT
TRBV28,.,.,TRBJ1-2,CASSSNRVGYTF,TGTGCCAGCAGTTCTAACAGGGTTGGCTACACCTTC
TRBV7-9,.,.,TRBJ2-7,CASSSDREYEQYF,TGTGCCAGCAGTTCAGACAGAGAATACGAGCAGTACTTC
TRBV11-3,.,.,TRBJ2-3,CASSLGGITDTQYF,TGTGCCAGCAGCTTAGGAGGAATCACAGATACGCAGTATTTT
TRBV10-3,TRBD1,.,TRBJ1-1,CAISRDRGGTEAFF,TGTGCCATCAGCAGAGACAGGGGCGGCACTGAAGCTTTCTTT
TRBV28,TRBD2,.,TRBJ2-5,CASSLHGGTETQYF,TGTGCCAGCAGTTTACACGGGGGGACGGAGACCCAGTACTTC
TRBV18,.,.,TRBJ1-6,CASSDQRFAGKDSPLHF,TGTGCCAGCTCAGATCAGCGCTTCGCAGGGAAGGACTCACCCCTCCACTTT
TRBV7-9,.,.,TRBJ2-2,CASSSTVGELFF,TGTGCCAGCAGCTCAACGGTCGGGGAGCTGTTTTTT
TRBV3-1/TRBV3-2,TRBD1,few,TRBJ1-1,CASSQVIRQGVTEAFF,TGTGCCAGCAGCCAAGTAATCCGACAGGGAGTCACTGAAGCTTTCTTT
TRBV18,TRBD1,.,TRBJ1-1,CASATGGTEAFF,TGTGCCAGCGCTACAGGGGGGACTGAAGCTTTCTTT
TRBV11-3,.,.,TRBJ1-1,CASSLGNTILGGEAFF,TGTGCCAGCAGCTTAGGGAACACGATTCTGGGGGGTGAAGCTTTCTTT
TRBV29-1,TRBD1,.,TRBJ1-2,CSVESDRGYGYTF,TGCAGCGTTGAATCAGACAGGGGCTATGGCTACACCTTC
TRBV28,.,.,TRBJ1-5,CASQSGRGYSNQPQHF,TGTGCCAGCCAATCGGGCCGGGGATATAGCAATCAGCCCCAGCATTTT
TRBV5-4,TRBD2,.,TRBJ2-5,CASSTGLAGTETQYF,TGTGCCAGCAGCACCGGACTAGCGGGCACAGAGACCCAGTACTTC
TRBV5-6,TRBD1,.,TRBJ2-7,CASILTRDRDLDEQYF,TGTGCCAGCATCCTCACCCGGGACAGGGACCTGGACGAGCAGTACTTC
TRBV19,.,.,TRBJ2-3,CASSIEGRGTDTQYF,TGTGCCAGTAGTATAGAAGGCAGGGGCACAGATACGCAGTATTTT
TRBV29-1,TRBD1,.,TRBJ1-2,CSVVSRGLYGYTF,TGCAGCGTTGTAAGCAGGGGGCTCTATGGCTACACCTTC
TRBV2,TRBD1,.,TRBJ2-7,CAGRQGSSYEQYF,TGTGCCGGCCGACAGGGGAGCTCCTACGAGCAGTACTTC
TRBV7-2,.,.,TRBJ1-5,CASSSPGSNQPQHF,TGTGCCAGCTCCTCCCCGGGGAGCAATCAGCCCCAGCATTTT
TRBV2,.,.,TRBJ2-1,CASRDYFGNEQFF,TGTGCCAGCAGGGACTATTTCGGCAATGAGCAGTTCTTC
TRBV19,TRBD1,.,TRBJ1-5,CASSTGGAGQPQHF,TGTGCCAGTAGCACAGGGGGCGCCGGTCAGCCCCAGCATTTT
TRBV15,.,.,TRBJ1-2,CATSSAKGGYTF,TGTGCCACCAGCAGCGCAAAGGGGGGCTACACCTTC
TRBV5-1,.,.,TRBJ1-5,CASSATTGFSQPQHF,TGCGCCAGCAGCGCGACGACAGGTTTCAGTCAGCCCCAGCATTTT
TRBV4-3,TRBD2,.,TRBJ2-5,CASSPAGVGGGETQYF,TGCGCCAGCAGCCCAGCGGGGGTAGGCGGGGGAGAGACCCAGTACTTC
TRBV7-2,.,.,TRBJ1-2,CASTLSYGYTF,TGTGCCAGCACCCTAAGCTATGGCTACACCTTC
TRBV3-1/TRBV3-2,TRBD1,few,TRBJ1-2,CASSRQGLYGYTF,TGTGCCAGCAGCCGACAGGGCCTCTATGGCTACACCTTC
TRBV4-1,TRBD1,.,TRBJ2-3,CASSRMGQGRDTQYF,TGCGCCAGCAGCCGCATGGGACAGGGTAGAGATACGCAGTATTTT
TRBV19,.,.,TRBJ2-2,CASRPEATGELFF,TGTGCCAGTAGGCCCGAAGCCACCGGGGAGCTGTTTTTT